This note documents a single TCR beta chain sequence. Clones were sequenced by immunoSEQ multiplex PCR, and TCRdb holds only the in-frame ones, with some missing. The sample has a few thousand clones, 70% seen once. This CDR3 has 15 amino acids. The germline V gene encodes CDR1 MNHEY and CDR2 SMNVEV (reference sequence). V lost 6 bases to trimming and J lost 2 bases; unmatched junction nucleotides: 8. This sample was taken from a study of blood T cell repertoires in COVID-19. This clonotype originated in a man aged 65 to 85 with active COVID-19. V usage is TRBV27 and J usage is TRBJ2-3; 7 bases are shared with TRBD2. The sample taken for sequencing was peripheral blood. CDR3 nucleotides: TGTGCCAGCAGCTCCTGGGGGGGGGACACAGATACGCAGTATTTT. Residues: CASSSWGGDTDTQYF.